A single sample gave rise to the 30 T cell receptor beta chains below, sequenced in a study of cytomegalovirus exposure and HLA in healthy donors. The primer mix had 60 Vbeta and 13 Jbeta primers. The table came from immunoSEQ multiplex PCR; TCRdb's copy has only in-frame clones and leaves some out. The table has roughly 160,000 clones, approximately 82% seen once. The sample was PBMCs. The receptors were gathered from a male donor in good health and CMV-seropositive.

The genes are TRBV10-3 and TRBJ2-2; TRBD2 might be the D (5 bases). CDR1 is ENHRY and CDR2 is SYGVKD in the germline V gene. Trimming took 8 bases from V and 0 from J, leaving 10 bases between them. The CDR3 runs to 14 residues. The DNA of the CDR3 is TGTGCCATCGAGGGCCAGCCGAACACCGGGGAGCTGTTTTTT. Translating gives CAIEGQPNTGELFF.

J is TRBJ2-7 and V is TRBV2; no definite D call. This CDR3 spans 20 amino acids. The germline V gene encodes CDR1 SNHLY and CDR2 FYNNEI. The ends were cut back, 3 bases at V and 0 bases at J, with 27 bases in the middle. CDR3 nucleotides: TGTGCCAGCAGTGACCCCTCCGTACCCACTATGGCCTCCAACTCCTACGAGCAGTACTTC. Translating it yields CASSDPSVPTMASNSYEQYF.

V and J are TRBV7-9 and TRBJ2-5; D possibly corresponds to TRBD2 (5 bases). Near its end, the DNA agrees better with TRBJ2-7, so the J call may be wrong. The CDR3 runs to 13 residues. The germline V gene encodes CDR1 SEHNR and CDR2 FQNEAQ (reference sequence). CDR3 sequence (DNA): TGTGCCAGCAGCTTGGGAGCAATCTACGAGCAGTACTTC. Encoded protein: CASSLGAIYEQYF.

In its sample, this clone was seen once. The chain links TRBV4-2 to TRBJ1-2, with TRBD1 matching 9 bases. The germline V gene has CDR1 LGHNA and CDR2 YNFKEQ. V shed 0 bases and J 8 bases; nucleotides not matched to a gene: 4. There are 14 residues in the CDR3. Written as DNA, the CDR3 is TGTGCCAGCAGCCAAGAGGGACAGGGAAGGGGCTACACCTTC. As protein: CASSQEGQGRGYTF.

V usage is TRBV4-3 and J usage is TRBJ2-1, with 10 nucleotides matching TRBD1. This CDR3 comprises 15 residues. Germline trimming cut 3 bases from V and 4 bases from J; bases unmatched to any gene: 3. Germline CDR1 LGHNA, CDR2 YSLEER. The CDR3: CASSQDRGTYNEQFF. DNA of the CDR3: TGCGCCAGCAGCCAGGACAGGGGGACGTACAATGAGCAGTTCTTC.

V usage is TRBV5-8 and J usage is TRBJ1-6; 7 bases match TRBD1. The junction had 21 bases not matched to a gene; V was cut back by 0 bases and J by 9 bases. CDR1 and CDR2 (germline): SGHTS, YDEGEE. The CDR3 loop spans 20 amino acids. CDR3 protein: CASSLVGLFSRRGLSSPLHF. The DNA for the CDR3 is TGTGCCAGCAGCTTGGTGGGCTTGTTCTCGCGAAGGGGGCTTAGTTCACCCCTCCACTTT.

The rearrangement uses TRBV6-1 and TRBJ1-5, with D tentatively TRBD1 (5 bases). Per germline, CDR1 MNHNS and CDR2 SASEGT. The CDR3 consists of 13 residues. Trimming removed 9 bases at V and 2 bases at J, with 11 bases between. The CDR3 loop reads CASTSGGNQPQHF. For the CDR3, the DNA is TGTGCCAGTACCTCGGGGGGCAATCAGCCCCAGCATTTT.

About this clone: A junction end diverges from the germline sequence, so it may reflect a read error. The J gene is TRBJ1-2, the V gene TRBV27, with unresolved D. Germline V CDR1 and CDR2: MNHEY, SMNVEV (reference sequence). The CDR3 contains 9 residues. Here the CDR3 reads CGVNYGYTF. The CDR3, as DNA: TGCGGGGTTAACTATGGCTACACCTTC.

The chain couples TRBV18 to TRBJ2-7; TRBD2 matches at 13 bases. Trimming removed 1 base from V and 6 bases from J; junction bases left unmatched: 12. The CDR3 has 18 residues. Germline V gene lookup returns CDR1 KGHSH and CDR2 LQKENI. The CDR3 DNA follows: TGTGCCAGCTCACCACGTCGGACTAGCGGGAGTCCCGGGGTCGAGCAGTACTTC. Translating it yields CASSPRRTSGSPGVEQYF.

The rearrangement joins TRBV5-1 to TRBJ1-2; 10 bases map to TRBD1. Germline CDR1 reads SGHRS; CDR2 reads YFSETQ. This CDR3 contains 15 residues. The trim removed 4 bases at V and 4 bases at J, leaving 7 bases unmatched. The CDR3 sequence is CASSPTGQGSYGYTF. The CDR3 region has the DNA TGCGCCAGCAGCCCGACGGGACAGGGGTCCTATGGCTACACCTTC.

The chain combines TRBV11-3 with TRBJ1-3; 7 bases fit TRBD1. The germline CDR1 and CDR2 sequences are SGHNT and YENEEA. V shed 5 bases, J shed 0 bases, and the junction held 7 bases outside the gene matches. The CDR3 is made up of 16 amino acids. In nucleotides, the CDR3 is TGTGCCAGCAGCACCCGGGACAGACTCTCTGGAAACACCATATATTTT. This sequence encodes CASSTRDRLSGNTIYF.

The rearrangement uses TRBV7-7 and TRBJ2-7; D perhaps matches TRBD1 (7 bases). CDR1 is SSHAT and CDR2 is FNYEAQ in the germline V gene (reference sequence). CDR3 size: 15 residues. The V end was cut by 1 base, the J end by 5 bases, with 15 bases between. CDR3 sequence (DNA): TGTGCCAGCAGCTTAGGGCAGGGGGGTATGAACGAGCAGTACTTC. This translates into CASSLGQGGMNEQYF.

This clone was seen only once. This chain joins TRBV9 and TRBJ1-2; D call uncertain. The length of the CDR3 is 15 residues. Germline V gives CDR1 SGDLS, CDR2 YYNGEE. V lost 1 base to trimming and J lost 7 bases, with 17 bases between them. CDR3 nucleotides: TGTGCCAGCAGCGTAAATTGGTCGGGAAGCGGTGGCTACACCTTC. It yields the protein CASSVNWSGSGGYTF.

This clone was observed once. CDR3 loop: CASSQGRGNGELFF. CDR3 DNA: TGCGCCAGCAGCCAAGGAAGAGGGAACGGGGAGCTGTTTTTT. V is TRBV4-3 and J is TRBJ2-2, with TRBD2 as a possible D gene (5 bases). V dropped 1 base and J dropped 7 bases, with 10 bases sitting between them. Germline-derived CDR1 and CDR2 are LGHNA and YSLEER. This CDR3 spans 14 amino acids.

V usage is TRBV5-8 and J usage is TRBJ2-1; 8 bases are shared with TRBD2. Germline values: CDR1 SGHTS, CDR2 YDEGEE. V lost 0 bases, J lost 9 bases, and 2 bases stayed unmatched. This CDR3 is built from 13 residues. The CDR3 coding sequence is TGTGCCAGCAGCTTGGCCCGGGGGGGTGAGCAGTTCTTC. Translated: CASSLARGGEQFF.

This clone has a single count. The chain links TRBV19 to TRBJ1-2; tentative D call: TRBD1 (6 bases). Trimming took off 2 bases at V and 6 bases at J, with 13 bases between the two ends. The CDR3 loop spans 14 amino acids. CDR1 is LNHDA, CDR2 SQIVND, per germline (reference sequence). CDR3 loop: CASSIRDIDHGYTF. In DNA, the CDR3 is TGTGCCAGTAGTATAAGGGACATCGACCATGGCTACACCTTC.

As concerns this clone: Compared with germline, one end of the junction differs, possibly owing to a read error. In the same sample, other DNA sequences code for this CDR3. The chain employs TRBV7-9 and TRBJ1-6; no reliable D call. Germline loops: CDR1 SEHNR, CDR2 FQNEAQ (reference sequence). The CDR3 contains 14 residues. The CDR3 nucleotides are TGTGCCAGCAGCTTAGAGGCAATCGGGTCACCCCTCCACTTC. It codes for CASSLEAIGSPLHF.

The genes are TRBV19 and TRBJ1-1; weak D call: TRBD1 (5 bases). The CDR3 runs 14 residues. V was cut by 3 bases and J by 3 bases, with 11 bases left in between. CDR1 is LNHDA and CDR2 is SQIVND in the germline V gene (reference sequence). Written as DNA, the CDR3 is TGTGCCAGTAGTATGGAGGGACCCTACACTGAAGCTTTCTTT. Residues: CASSMEGPYTEAFF.

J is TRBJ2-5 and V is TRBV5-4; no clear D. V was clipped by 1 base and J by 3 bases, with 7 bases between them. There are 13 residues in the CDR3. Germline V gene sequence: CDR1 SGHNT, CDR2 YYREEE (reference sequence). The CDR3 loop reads CASSLPIEETQYF. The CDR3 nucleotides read TGTGCCAGCAGCTTGCCGATAGAAGAGACCCAGTACTTC.

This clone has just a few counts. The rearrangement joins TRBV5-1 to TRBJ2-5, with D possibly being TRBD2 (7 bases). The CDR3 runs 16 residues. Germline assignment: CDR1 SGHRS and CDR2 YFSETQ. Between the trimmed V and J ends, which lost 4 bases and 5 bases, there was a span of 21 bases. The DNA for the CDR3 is TGCGCCAGCAGCATTCGAGGGGGGGCCCTGTGGGAGACCCAGTACTTC. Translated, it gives CASSIRGGALWETQYF.

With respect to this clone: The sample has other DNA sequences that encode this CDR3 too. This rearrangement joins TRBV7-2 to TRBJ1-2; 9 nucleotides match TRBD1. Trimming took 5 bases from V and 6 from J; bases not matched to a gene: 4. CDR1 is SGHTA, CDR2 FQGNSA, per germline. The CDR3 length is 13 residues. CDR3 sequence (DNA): TGTGCCAGCAGCCCCCGGGACAGGGATGGCTACACCTTC. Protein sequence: CASSPRDRDGYTF.

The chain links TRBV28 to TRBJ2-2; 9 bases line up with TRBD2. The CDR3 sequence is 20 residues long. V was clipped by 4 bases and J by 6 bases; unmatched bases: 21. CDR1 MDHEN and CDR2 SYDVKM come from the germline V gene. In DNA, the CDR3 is TGTGCCAGCAGTTCCAAGGGGATTGAACTACTAGCGGGCCTCCCCGGGGAGCTGTTTTTT. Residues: CASSSKGIELLAGLPGELFF.

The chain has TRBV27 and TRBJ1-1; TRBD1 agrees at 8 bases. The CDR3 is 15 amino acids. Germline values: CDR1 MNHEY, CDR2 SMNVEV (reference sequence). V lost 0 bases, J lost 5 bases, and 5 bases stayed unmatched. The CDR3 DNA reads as TGTGCCAGCAGTTTATCCGACAGGGGAGGAACTGAAGCTTTCTTT. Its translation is CASSLSDRGGTEAFF.

The CDR3 DNA follows: TGTGCCACCACAGGGTCTTCTGGAAACACCATATATTTT. This sequence encodes CATTGSSGNTIYF. The chain uses TRBV5-4 and TRBJ1-3; weak D call: TRBD1 (6 bases). Germline lookup yields CDR1 SGHNT and CDR2 YYREEE (reference sequence). The CDR3 has 13 residues. V shed 9 bases and J shed 1 base, with 11 bases lying between them.

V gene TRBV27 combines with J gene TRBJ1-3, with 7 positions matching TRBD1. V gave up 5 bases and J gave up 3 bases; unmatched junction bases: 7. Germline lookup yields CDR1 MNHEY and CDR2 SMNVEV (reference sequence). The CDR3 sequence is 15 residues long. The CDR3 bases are TGTGCCAGCAGTCCCCGTCACAGGGGTGGAAACACCATATATTTT. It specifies CASSPRHRGGNTIYF.

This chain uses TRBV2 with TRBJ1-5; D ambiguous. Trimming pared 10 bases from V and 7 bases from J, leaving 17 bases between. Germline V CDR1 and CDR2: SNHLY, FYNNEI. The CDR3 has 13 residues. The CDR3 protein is CAISDGEVQPQHF. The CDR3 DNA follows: TGTGCCATCTCTGATGGGGAGGTCCAGCCCCAGCATTTT.

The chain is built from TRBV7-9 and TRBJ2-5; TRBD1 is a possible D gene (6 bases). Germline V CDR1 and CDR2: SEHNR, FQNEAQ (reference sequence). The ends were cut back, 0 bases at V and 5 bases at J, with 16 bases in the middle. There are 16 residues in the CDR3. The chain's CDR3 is CASSLAQGPGGETQYF. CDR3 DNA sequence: TGTGCCAGCAGCTTAGCGCAGGGGCCCGGCGGGGAGACCCAGTACTTC.

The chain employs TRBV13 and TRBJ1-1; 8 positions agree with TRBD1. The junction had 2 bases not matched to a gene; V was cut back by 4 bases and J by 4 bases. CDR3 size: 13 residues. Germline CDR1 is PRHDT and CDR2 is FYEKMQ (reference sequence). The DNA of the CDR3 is TGTGCCAGCAGCTCCCAGGGGGCCACTGAAGCTTTCTTT. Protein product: CASSSQGATEAFF.

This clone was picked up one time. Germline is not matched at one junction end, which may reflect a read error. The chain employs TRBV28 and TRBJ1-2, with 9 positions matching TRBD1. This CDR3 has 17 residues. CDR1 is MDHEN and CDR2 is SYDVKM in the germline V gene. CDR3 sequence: CASTLNDLGGTGHGYTF. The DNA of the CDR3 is TGTGCCAGCACTTTAAATGACTTAGGGGGGACAGGGCATGGCTACACCTTC.

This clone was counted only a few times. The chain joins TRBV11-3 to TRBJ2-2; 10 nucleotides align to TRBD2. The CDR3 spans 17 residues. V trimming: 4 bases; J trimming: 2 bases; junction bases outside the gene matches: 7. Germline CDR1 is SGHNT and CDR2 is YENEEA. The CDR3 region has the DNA TGTGCCAGCAGCTCGTGGACTAGCGGACTCAACACCGGGGAGCTGTTTTTT. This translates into CASSSWTSGLNTGELFF.